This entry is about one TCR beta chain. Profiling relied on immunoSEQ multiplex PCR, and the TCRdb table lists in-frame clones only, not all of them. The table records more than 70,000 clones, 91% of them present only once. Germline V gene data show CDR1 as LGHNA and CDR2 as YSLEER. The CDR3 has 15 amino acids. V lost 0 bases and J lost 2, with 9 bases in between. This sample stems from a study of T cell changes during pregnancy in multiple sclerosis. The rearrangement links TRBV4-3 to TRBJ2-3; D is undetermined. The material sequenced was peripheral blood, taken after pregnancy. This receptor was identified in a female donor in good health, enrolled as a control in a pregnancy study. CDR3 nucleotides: TGCGCCAGCAGCCAAGACCGCCTATCCACAGATACGCAGTATTTT. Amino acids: CASSQDRLSTDTQYF.